Presented here are 13 T cell receptor beta chains from one specimen sequenced in a study of shared clonotypes between healthy human individuals. Clones were sequenced by immunoSEQ multiplex PCR, and TCRdb holds only the in-frame ones, with some missing. The sample has a few million clones, more than 85% seen once; the top ten hold under 0.45%. The sample was naive CD4+ T cells from PBMCs. Subset noted: CD45RA+ positively selected. These receptors came from a man between 18 and 35 years old in good health. Some clones in this sample may be carry-over from other donors' samples.

The chain combines TRBV15 with TRBJ2-7; 8 bases match TRBD1. This CDR3 contains 15 residues. V lost 8 bases, J lost 5 bases, and 14 bases stayed unmatched. Germline V gene sequence: CDR1 LNHNV, CDR2 YYDKDF (reference sequence). The CDR3 sequence is CATAKQGGEVDEQYF. For the CDR3, the DNA is TGTGCCACCGCCAAACAGGGGGGTGAAGTGGACGAGCAGTACTTC.

The genes are TRBV9 and TRBJ2-7; possibly TRBD2 for D (5 bases). The V and J ends lost 3 bases and 1 base respectively, with 20 bases between them. CDR3 length equals 17 residues. Germline CDR1 reads SGDLS; CDR2 reads YYNGEE. The CDR3 nucleotides read TGTGCCAGCAGCGAAGGGTTCTCGGGGTCTGCATCCTACGAGCAGTACTTC. This sequence encodes CASSEGFSGSASYEQYF.

CDR3 amino acids: CASSRDGRGETQYF. As DNA, the CDR3 is TGTGCCAGCAGCCGGGACGGCAGGGGAGAGACCCAGTACTTC. This rearrangement joins TRBV2 to TRBJ2-5, with D possibly TRBD1 on 6 matching bases. Trimming removed 6 bases at V and 4 bases at J, with 15 bases between. The CDR3 is made up of 14 amino acids. From germline, CDR1 is SNHLY and CDR2 FYNNEI.

V gene TRBV7-3 combines with J gene TRBJ2-7, with a tentative D call TRBD2 (6 bases). The V gene lost 3 bases and the J gene lost 7 bases, with 13 bases spanning the gap. This CDR3 is built from 13 residues. The germline V gene has CDR1 SGHTA and CDR2 FQGTGA. CDR3 coding DNA: TGTGCCAGCAGCTTGACCCGGGAGCGGGAGCAGTACTTC. This translates into CASSLTREREQYF.

The V and J genes are TRBV10-3 and TRBJ2-7; D remains ambiguous. The V end was cut by 3 bases, the J end by 0 bases, with 6 bases between. Germline values: CDR1 ENHRY, CDR2 SYGVKD. CDR3 length equals 13 residues. The CDR3 loop is CAISDFPSYEQYF. The CDR3 DNA sequence: TGTGCCATCAGTGACTTCCCCTCCTACGAGCAGTACTTC.

The chain carries TRBV5-1 and TRBJ2-3; D remains ambiguous. The CDR3 consists of 14 residues. V was cut by 0 bases and J by 4 bases, with 9 bases left in between. Germline V gives CDR1 SGHRS, CDR2 YFSETQ. In DNA form, the CDR3 reads TGCGCCAGCAGCTTGGGACTTCCATCAGATACGCAGTATTTT. Its protein product is CASSLGLPSDTQYF. Drawing the rest from reference TRBV5-1 and TRBJ2-3, the complete variable domain is KAGVTQTPRYLIKTRGQQVTLSCSPISGHRSVSWYQQTPGQGLQFLFEYFSETQRNKGNFPGRFSGRQFSNSRSEMNVSTLELGDSALYLCASSLGLPSDTQYFGPGTRLTVL.

J is TRBJ2-5 and V is TRBV5-1; D not certain. This CDR3 region has 14 residues. V was cut by 2 bases and J by 3 bases, with 11 bases left in between. CDR1 is SGHRS, CDR2 YFSETQ, per germline. Here the CDR3 DNA reads TGCGCCAGCAGCTTTCCGGGTTCAGAAGAGACCCAGTACTTC. Encoded protein: CASSFPGSEETQYF.

This chain uses TRBV25-1 with TRBJ2-7; D remains ambiguous. Trimming pared 4 bases from V and 9 bases from J, leaving 10 bases between. This CDR3 contains 11 residues. Germline V gene data show CDR1 as MGHDK and CDR2 as SYGVNS. CDR3 nucleotides: TGTGCCAGCAGTGGAAACAGTGGGCAGTACTTC. Its translation: CASSGNSGQYF.

V is TRBV14 and J is TRBJ1-3, with a weak D call TRBD1 (6 bases). The CDR3 length is 16 residues. Trimming shortened V by 4 bases and J by 0 bases, and 13 bases separated the two germline ends. CDR1 and CDR2 (germline): SGHDN, FVKESK. CDR3 residues: CASSRSGTNSGNTIYF. The CDR3 DNA sequence: TGTGCCAGCAGCCGCTCCGGGACAAACTCTGGAAACACCATATATTTT.

The chain uses TRBV7-2 and TRBJ1-4, with D possibly TRBD1 on 5 matching bases. The length of the CDR3 is 15 residues. Trimming removed 5 bases at V and 7 bases at J, with 17 bases between. The germline V gene encodes CDR1 SGHTA and CDR2 FQGNSA. CDR3 nucleotide sequence: TGTGCCAGCAGCGTTACCCAGGGAGGAGGTGAAAAACTGTTTTTT. Translated: CASSVTQGGGEKLFF. Drawing the rest from reference TRBV7-2 and TRBJ1-4, the complete variable domain is GAGVSQSPSNKVTEKGKDVELRCDPISGHTALYWYRQSLGQGLEFLIYFQGNSAPDKSGLPSDRFSAERTGGSVSTLTIQRTQQEDSAVYLCASSVTQGGGEKLFFGSGTQLSVL.

A remark on this clone: The sample holds other DNA sequences that translate to the same CDR3. This chain connects TRBV6-1 to TRBJ2-5, with no clear D. The CDR3 is 13 residues long. V lost 2 bases, J lost 5 bases, and 9 bases lay in between. The germline CDR1 and CDR2 sequences are MNHNS and SASEGT. The CDR3 DNA sequence: TGTGCCAGCAGTGAAACCGGATGGGAGACCCAGTACTTC. Protein sequence: CASSETGWETQYF.

The rearrangement links TRBV27 to TRBJ1-1, with 8 bases lining up with TRBD1. The ends lost 5 bases at V and 6 bases at J; junction bases unmatched: 2. Germline loops: CDR1 MNHEY, CDR2 SMNVEV (reference sequence). The CDR3 is 12 amino acids. The CDR3 here is CASSPQGAEAFF. Here the CDR3 DNA reads TGTGCCAGCAGTCCACAGGGGGCTGAAGCTTTCTTT.

The rearrangement joins TRBV15 to TRBJ2-7, with 9 nucleotides matching TRBD1. Per the germline V gene, CDR1 is LNHNV and CDR2 is YYDKDF (reference sequence). V lost 9 bases, J lost 2 bases, and 14 bases stayed unmatched. The CDR3 loop spans 16 amino acids. CDR3: CATARSRTGDTYEQYF. Here the CDR3 DNA reads TGTGCCACGGCGAGGAGTAGGACAGGGGACACCTACGAGCAGTACTTC.